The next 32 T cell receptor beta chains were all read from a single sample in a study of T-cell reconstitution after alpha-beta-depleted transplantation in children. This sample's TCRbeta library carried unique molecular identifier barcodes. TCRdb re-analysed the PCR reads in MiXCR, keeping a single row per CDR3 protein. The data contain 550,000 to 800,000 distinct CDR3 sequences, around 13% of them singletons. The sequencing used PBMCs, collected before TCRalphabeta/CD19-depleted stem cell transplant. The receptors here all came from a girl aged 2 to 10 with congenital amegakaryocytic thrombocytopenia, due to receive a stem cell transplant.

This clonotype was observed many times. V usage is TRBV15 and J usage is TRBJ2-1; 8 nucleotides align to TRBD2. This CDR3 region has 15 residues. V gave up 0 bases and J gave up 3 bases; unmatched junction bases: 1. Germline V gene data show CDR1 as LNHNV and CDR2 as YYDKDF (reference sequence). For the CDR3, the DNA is TGTGCCACCAGCAGAGACGGGACTAGCTACAATGAGCAGTTCTTC. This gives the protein CATSRDGTSYNEQFF.

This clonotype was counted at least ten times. The CDR3 region is CASSLGTGGEKLFF. The CDR3 DNA follows: TGCGCCAGCAGCTTGGGGACAGGGGGAGAAAAACTGTTTTTT. V gene TRBV5-1 combines with J gene TRBJ1-4, with 10 bases aligning to TRBD1. Germline trimming cut 0 bases from V and 8 bases from J; bases unmatched to any gene: 1. CDR3 size: 14 residues. Germline V gene data show CDR1 as SGHRS and CDR2 as YFSETQ.

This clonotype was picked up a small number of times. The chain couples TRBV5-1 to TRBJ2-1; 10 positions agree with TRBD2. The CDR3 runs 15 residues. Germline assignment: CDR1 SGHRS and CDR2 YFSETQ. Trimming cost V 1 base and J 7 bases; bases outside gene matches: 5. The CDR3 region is CASSLTRTSGNEQFF. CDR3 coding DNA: TGCGCCAGCAGCTTGACCCGGACTAGCGGTAATGAGCAGTTCTTC. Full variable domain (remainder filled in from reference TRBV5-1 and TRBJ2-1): KAGVTQTPRYLIKTRGQQVTLSCSPISGHRSVSWYQQTPGQGLQFLFEYFSETQRNKGNFPGRFSGRQFSNSRSEMNVSTLELGDSALYLCASSLTRTSGNEQFFGPGTRLTVL.

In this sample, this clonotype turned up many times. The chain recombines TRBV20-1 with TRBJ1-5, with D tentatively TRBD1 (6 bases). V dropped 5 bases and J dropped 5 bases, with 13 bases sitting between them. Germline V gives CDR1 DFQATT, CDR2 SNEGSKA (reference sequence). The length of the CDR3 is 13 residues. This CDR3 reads CSAGPGVYQPQHF. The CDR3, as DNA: TGCAGTGCTGGTCCAGGGGTATATCAGCCCCAGCATTTT.

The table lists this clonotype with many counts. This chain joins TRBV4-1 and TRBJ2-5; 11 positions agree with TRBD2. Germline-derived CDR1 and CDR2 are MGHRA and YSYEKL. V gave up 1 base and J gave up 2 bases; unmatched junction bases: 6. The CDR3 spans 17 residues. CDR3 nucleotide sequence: TGCGCCAGCAGCCAAGCTTCTAGCGGGAGGAATCAAGAGACCCAGTACTTC. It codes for CASSQASSGRNQETQYF.

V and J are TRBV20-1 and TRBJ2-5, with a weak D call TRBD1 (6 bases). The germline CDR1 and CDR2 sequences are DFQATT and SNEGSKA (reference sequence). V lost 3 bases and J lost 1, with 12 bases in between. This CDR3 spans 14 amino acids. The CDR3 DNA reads TGCAGTGCTAGTAGGGGGATCCTCCAAGAGACCCAGTACTTC. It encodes CSASRGILQETQYF.

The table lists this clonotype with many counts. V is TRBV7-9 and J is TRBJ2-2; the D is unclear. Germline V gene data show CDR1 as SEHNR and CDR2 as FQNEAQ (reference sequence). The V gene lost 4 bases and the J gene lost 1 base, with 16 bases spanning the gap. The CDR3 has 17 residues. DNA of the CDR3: TGTGCCAGCAGCTCTGGTCCCAATTTCCTGAACACCGGGGAGCTGTTTTTT. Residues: CASSSGPNFLNTGELFF.

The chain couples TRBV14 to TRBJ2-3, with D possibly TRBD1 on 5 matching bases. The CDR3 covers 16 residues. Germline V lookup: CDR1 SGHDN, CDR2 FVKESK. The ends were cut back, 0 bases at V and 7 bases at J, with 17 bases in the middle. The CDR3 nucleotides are TGTGCCAGCAGCCAAGATACCGGCAGGGTTGGATATACGCAGTATTTT. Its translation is CASSQDTGRVGYTQYF.

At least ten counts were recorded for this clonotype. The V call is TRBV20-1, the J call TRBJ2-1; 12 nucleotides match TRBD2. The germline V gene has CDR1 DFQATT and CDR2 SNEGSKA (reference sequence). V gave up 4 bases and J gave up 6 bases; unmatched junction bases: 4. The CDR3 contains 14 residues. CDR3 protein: CSATRLAGVNEQFF. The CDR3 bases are TGCAGTGCTACCCGACTAGCGGGAGTCAATGAGCAGTTCTTC.

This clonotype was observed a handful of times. The CDR3 here is CASRGTLRENEQFF. The CDR3 bases are TGCGCCAGTAGAGGGACCCTGAGGGAGAATGAGCAGTTCTTC. The chain carries TRBV5-1 and TRBJ2-1; D may match TRBD1 or TRBD2 (5 bases each). Germline V gives CDR1 SGHRS, CDR2 YFSETQ. The ends were cut back, 8 bases at V and 7 bases at J, with 19 bases in the middle. The CDR3 loop spans 14 amino acids.

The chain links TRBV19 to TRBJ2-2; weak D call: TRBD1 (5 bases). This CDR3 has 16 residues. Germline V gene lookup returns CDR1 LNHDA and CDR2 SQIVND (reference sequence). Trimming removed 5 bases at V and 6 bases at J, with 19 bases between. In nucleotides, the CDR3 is TGTGCCAGTAGTGGATCAAGGGGCGCGAGTTCCGGGGAGCTGTTTTTT. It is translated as CASSGSRGASSGELFF.

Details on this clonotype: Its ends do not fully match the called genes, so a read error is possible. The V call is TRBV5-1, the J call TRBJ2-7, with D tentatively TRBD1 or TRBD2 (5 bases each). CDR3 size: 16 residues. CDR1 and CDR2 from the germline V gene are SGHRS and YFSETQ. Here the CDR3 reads CTSSLAGTGSSYEQYF. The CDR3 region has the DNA TGCACCAGCAGCTTGGCCGGGACGGGGAGCTCCTACGAGCAGTACTTC.

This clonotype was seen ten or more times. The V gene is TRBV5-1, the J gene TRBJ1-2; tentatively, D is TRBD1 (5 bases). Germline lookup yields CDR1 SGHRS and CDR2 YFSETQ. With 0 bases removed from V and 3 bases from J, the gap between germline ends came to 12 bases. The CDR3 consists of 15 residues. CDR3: CASSLETDNYYGYTF. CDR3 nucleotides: TGCGCCAGCAGCTTGGAGACAGACAATTACTATGGCTACACCTTC.

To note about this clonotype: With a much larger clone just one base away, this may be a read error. CDR3 in amino acids: CASNREANGQFF. CDR3 DNA: TGCGCCAGCAACCGGGAGGCCAATGGGCAGTTCTTC. The chain links TRBV5-1 to TRBJ2-1, with TRBD2 identical over 7 bases. Germline V CDR1 and CDR2: SGHRS, YFSETQ. This CDR3 comprises 12 residues.

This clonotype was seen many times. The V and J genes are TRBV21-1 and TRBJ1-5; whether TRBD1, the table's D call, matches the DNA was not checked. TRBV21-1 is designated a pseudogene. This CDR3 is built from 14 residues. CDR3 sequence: CASSRGQGVEPQHF. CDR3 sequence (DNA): TGTGCCAGCAGCAGAGGACAGGGTGTAGAGCCCCAGCATTTT.

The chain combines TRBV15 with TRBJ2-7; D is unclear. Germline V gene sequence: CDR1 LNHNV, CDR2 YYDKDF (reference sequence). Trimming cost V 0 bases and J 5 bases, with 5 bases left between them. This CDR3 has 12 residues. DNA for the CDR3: TGTGCCACCAGCAGAGATAAGAACGAGCAGTACTTC. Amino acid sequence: CATSRDKNEQYF.

CDR3: CASSLDPSGSNEQFF. The DNA for the CDR3 is TGTGCCAGCAGCTTAGATCCTAGCGGGAGTAATGAGCAGTTCTTC. This rearrangement joins TRBV11-2 to TRBJ2-1; 10 bases fit TRBD2. The ends lost 0 bases at V and 7 bases at J; junction bases unmatched: 3. The germline V gene has CDR1 SGHAT and CDR2 FQNNGV. The CDR3 is 15 residues long.

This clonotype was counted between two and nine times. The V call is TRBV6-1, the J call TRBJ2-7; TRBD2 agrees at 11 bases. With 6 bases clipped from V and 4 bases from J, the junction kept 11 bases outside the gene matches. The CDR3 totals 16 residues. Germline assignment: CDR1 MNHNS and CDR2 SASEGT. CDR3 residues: CASRNTGTSGNYEQYF. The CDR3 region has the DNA TGTGCCAGCAGAAATACCGGGACTAGCGGAAATTACGAGCAGTACTTC.

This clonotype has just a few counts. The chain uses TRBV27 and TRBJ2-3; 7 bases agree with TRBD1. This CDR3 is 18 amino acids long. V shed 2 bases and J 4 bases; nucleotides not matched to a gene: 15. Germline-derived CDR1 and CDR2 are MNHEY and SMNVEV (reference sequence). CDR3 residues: CASSLTDTGEGNADTQYF. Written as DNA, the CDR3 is TGTGCCAGCAGTTTAACAGATACAGGGGAAGGAAATGCAGATACGCAGTATTTT.

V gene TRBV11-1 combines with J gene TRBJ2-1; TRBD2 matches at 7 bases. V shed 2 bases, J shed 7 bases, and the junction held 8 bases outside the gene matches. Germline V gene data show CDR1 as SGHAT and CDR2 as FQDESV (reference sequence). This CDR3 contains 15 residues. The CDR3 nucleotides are TGTGCCAGCAGCTTAACAGCGGGGCCTGTAAATGAGCAGTTCTTC. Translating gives CASSLTAGPVNEQFF.

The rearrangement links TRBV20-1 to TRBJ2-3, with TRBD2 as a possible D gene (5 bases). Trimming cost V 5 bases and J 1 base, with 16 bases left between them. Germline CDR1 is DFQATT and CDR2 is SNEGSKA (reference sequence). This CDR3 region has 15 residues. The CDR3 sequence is CSAPRGEVGTDTQYF. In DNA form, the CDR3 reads TGCAGTGCTCCCCGGGGAGAGGTGGGCACAGATACGCAGTATTTT.

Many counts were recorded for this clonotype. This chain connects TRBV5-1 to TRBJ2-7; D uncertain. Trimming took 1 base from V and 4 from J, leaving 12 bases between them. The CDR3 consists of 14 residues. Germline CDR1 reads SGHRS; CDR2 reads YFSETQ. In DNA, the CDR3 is TGCGCCAGCAGCTTGTCTCGCATGGGGTACGAGCAGTACTTC. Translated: CASSLSRMGYEQYF.

CDR3 protein: CASSPGQGIETQYF. The CDR3 DNA follows: TGTGCCAGCAGCCCAGGGCAGGGGATTGAGACCCAGTACTTC. This rearrangement joins TRBV12-3 or TRBV12-4 to TRBJ2-5, with D perhaps TRBD1 (6 bases). This CDR3 contains 14 residues. V gave up 6 bases and J gave up 5 bases, with 16 bases separating them.

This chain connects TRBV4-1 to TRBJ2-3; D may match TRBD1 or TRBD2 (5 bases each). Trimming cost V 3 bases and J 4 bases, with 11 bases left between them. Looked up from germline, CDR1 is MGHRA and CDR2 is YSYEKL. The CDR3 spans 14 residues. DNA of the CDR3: TGCGCCAGCAGCCAGCCCCGAGGGGCAGATACGCAGTATTTT. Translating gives CASSQPRGADTQYF.

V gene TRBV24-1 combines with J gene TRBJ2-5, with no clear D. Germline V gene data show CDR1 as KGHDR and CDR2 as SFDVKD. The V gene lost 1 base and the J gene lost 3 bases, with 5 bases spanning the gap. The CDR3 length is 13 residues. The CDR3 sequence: CATSDFEEETQYF. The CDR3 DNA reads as TGTGCCACCAGTGATTTTGAGGAAGAGACCCAGTACTTC.

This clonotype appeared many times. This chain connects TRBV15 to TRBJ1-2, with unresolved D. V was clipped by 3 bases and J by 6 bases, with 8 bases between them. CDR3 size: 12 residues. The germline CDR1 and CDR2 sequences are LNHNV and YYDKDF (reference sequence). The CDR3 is CATSRTYNGYTF. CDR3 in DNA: TGTGCCACCAGCAGGACATATAATGGCTACACCTTC.

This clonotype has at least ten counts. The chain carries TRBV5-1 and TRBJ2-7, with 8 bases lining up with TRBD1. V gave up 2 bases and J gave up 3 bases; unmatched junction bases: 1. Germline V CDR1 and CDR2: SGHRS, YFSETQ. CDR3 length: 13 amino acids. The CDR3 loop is CASSLQGDYEQYF. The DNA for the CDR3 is TGCGCCAGCAGCTTACAGGGGGACTACGAGCAGTACTTC.

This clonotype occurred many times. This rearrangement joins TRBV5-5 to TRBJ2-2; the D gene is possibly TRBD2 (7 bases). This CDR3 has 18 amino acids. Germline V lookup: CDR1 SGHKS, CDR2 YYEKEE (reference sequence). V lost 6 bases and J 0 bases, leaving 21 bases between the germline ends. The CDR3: CASTPPGAGDSNTGELFF. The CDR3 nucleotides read TGTGCCAGCACTCCCCCGGGGGCGGGAGACTCGAACACCGGGGAGCTGTTTTTT.

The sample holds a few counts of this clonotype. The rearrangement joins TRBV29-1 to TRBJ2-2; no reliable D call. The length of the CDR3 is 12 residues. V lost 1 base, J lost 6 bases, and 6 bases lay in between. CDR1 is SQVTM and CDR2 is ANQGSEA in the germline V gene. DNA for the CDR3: TGCAGCGTTGAAGGCAGAGCCGGGGAGCTGTTTTTT. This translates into CSVEGRAGELFF.

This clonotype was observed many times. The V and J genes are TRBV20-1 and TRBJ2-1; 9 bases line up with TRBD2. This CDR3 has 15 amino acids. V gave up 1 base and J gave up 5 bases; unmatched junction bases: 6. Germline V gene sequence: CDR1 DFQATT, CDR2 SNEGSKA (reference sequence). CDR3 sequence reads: CSARGRLAEHNEQFF. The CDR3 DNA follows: TGCAGTGCTAGAGGGAGACTAGCGGAGCACAATGAGCAGTTCTTC.

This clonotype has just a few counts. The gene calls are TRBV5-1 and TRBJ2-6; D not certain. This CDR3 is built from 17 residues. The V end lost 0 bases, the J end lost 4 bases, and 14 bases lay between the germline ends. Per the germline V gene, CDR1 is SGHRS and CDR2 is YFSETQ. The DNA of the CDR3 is TGCGCCAGCAGCTTGGGTCAGGAACGTATAGGGGCCAACGTCCTGACTTTC. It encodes CASSLGQERIGANVLTF.

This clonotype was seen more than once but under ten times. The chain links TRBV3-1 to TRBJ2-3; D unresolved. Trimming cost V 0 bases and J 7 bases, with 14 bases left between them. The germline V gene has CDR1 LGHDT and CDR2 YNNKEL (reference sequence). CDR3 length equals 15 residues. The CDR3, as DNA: TGTGCCAGCAGCCAAGATCGATCCACGGGCAATACGCAGTATTTT. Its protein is CASSQDRSTGNTQYF.